The rows below give T cell receptor beta chains drawn from one sample of a study of tumor-infiltrating lymphocytes in localized non-small cell lung cancer. The assay was immunoSEQ multiplex PCR, and TCRdb's table has in-frame clones only and misses some. The table has about 21,000 clones, about 80% seen once. Sequenced input: lung tumor tissue. These receptors were taken from a human donor with non-small cell lung cancer. CDR3s include the opening cysteine and the closing phenylalanine or tryptophan.

J	V	CDR3
TRBJ2-5	TRBV14	CASSHGTTRTETQYF
TRBJ1-3	TRBV2	CASSEASGSGNTIYF
TRBJ2-7	TRBV5-1	CASSFPGSEQYF
TRBJ2-5	TRBV18	CASSKDTFQETQYF
TRBJ2-1	TRBV28	CASSLLSNEQFF
TRBJ2-3	TRBV30	CAWNPSGSRDTQYF
TRBJ1-5	TRBV15	CATSRDLLGSGQPQHF
TRBJ2-7	TRBV5-4	CASSVAGGSYEQYF
TRBJ2-7	TRBV11-2	CASSSRTSGRSYEQYF
TRBJ2-7	TRBV5-6	CASSLHAGYEQYF
TRBJ2-1	TRBV28	CASRGGGSNDEQFF
TRBJ2-2	TRBV7-9	CASSLSGSFAGELFF
TRBJ2-2	TRBV7-2	CASSSRAPGPNTGELFF
TRBJ2-7	TRBV27	CASSIRDRALTRQYF
TRBJ1-1	TRBV6-6	CASTGGHTEAFF
TRBJ2-2	TRBV2	CASSALAGANTGELFF
TRBJ2-5	TRBV7-2	CASSSGGTQYF
TRBJ1-3	TRBV7-2	CASSVNSGNTIYF
TRBJ1-5	TRBV9	CASSAGPVGNQPQHF
TRBJ2-5	TRBV15	CATSRDLAGGQETQYF
TRBJ1-1	TRBV11-2	CASRETGLTEAFF
TRBJ1-2	TRBV29-1	CSVENGGGYYTF
TRBJ2-7	TRBV28	CASSPYGTGREQYF
TRBJ2-1	TRBV28	CATQPPGTGHNEQFF
TRBJ2-5	TRBV19	CASSPFETGYQETQYF
TRBJ1-2	TRBV6-6	CASTGGGTAHGYTF
TRBJ2-7	TRBV7-9	CASSSVGGLVEQYF
TRBJ1-3	TRBV30	CAWSRGGRGTGNTIYF
TRBJ1-2	TRBV6-1	CASSLRVNYGYTF
TRBJ1-2	TRBV7-2	CASSPLVGYYGYTF
TRBJ2-5	TRBV7-2	CASSPDRGRLETQYF
TRBJ1-3	TRBV6-1	CASSEFQPPGNTIYF
TRBJ2-7	TRBV5-1	CASSLSQGAHYEQYF
TRBJ2-4	TRBV19	CASSRGVDSQYF
TRBJ1-2	TRBV28	CASTRGDRGRGYTF
TRBJ1-2	TRBV2	CATRGLIYGYTF
TRBJ2-7	TRBV4-1	CASSQLGQGVYEQYF
TRBJ1-4	TRBV18	CASSPPGDSEKLFF
TRBJ2-1	TRBV5-1	CASSTGGGLHEQFF
TRBJ2-4	TRBV18	CASSPRGKGAKNIQYF
TRBJ2-3	TRBV5-1	CASSLLGLAGGGDTQYF
TRBJ2-1	TRBV27	CASSLWLAGYNEQFF
TRBJ1-4	TRBV4-3	CASSPGAAVNEKLFF
TRBJ1-1	TRBV20-1	CSARDVQKAFF
TRBJ2-2	TRBV10-3	CAISVAGELFF
TRBJ1-3	TRBV2	CASSGGRGDGNTIYF
TRBJ2-3	TRBV6-1	CASSEGPGLNTDTQYF
TRBJ2-2	TRBV4-3	CASSQATRDLGTGELFF
TRBJ2-5	TRBV6-1	CATTDFQETQYF
TRBJ2-7	TRBV15	CATSRDMGGPGTRGYEQYF
TRBJ2-3	TRBV5-5	CASSLAAGGRHTQYF
TRBJ2-1	TRBV2	CASSVDGHNEQFF
TRBJ2-7	TRBV30	CAWSGGTVTYEQYF
TRBJ1-2	TRBV7-2	CASSLGMGQLNYGYTF
TRBJ2-7	TRBV6-5	CASIAVGGYEQYF
TRBJ2-3	TRBV5-4	CASSLGETSTDTQYF
TRBJ2-3	TRBV2	CASSGVSGTRGRDTQYF